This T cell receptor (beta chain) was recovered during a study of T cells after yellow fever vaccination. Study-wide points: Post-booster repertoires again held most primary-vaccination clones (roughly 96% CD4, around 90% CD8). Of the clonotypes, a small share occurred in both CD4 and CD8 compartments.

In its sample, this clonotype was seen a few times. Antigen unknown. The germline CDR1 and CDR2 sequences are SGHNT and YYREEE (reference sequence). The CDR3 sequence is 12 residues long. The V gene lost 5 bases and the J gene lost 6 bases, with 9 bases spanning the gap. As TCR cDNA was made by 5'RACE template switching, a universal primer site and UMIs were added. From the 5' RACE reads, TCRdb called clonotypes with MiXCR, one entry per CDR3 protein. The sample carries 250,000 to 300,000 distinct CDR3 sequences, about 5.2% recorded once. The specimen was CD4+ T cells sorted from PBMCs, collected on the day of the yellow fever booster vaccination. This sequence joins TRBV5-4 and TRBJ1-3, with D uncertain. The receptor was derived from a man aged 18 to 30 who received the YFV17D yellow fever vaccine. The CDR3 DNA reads TGTGCCAGCAGGAGGGATGAAAACACCATATATTTT. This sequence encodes CASRRDENTIYF.